Presented here are 28 T cell receptor beta chains from one specimen sequenced in a study of blood T cell repertoires in COVID-19. Libraries were prepared by immunoSEQ multiplex PCR; TCRdb keeps only in-frame clonotypes and omits some of them. The sample carries 320,000 or so clones, 87% recorded once. The source material was PBMCs or T cells enriched from blood (not recorded which). The source is a woman in her thirties who had recovered from COVID-19.

The chain joins TRBV14 to TRBJ2-3; D gene ambiguous. Trimming removed 0 bases at V and 1 base at J, with 11 bases between. Germline V gene sequence: CDR1 SGHDN, CDR2 FVKESK. There are 16 residues in the CDR3. DNA of the CDR3: TGTGCCAGCAGCCAAGATCTCGGCGCGGGCACAGATACGCAGTATTTT. This translates into CASSQDLGAGTDTQYF.

The chain is built from TRBV6-5 and TRBJ1-1; 9 bases line up with TRBD1. This CDR3 contains 12 residues. V lost 8 bases and J lost 11; bases outside the gene matches: 9. The germline V gene encodes CDR1 MNHEY and CDR2 SVGAGI. The CDR3 DNA follows: TGTGCCAGCCGGGACAGGGCTGGAATGGCTTTCTTT. Amino acids: CASRDRAGMAFF.

J is TRBJ2-2 and V is TRBV29-1; 7 nucleotides agree with TRBD1. J lost 4 bases, V lost 6 bases, and 11 bases had no gene match. CDR3 size: 15 residues. From germline, CDR1 is SQVTM and CDR2 ANQGSEA. CDR3 DNA sequence: TGCAGCGTCGCACATCGGACAGGCCTCACCGGGGAGCTGTTTTTT. It codes for CSVAHRTGLTGELFF.

The J gene is TRBJ2-5, the V gene TRBV2, with D maybe TRBD1 (5 bases). V dropped 4 bases and J dropped 4 bases, with 7 bases sitting between them. Germline CDR1 reads SNHLY; CDR2 reads FYNNEI. This CDR3 is 12 amino acids long. The CDR3 sequence is CASSVGAETQYF. The CDR3, as DNA: TGTGCCAGCAGTGTTGGGGCAGAGACCCAGTACTTC.

J is TRBJ2-2 and V is TRBV3-1 (or the pseudogene TRBV3-2); 11 nucleotides match TRBD2. The CDR3 length is 16 residues. The V segment lost 6 bases and the J segment 4 bases; nucleotides outside the gene matches: 7. Germline CDR1 is LGHDT and CDR2 is YNNKEL (reference sequence). This CDR3 is CASRAASGGFTGELFF. In nucleotides, the CDR3 is TGTGCCAGCAGGGCAGCTAGCGGGGGGTTCACCGGGGAGCTGTTTTTT.

The chain is built from TRBV28 and TRBJ2-7, with a possible D match to TRBD1 (6 bases). Trimming removed 5 bases at V and 2 bases at J, with 13 bases between. There are 14 residues in the CDR3. Germline CDR1 MDHEN, CDR2 SYDVKM. The CDR3 DNA follows: TGTGCCAGCAGTCCCGCAGGGACAACCTACGAGCAGTACTTC. It yields the protein CASSPAGTTYEQYF.

The V gene is TRBV18, the J gene TRBJ1-4, with D perhaps matching TRBD1 (6 bases). The CDR3 is 16 residues long. Germline CDR1 reads KGHSH; CDR2 reads LQKENI. V was shortened by 3 bases and J by 6 bases, with 17 bases between the two germline ends. DNA for the CDR3: TGTGCCAGCTCACCGGGGGGGGCGAGGCGTCATGAAAAACTGTTTTTT. Its protein product is CASSPGGARRHEKLFF.

The rearrangement links TRBV18 to TRBJ1-4; 7 bases agree with TRBD1. V dropped 0 bases and J dropped 5; count of bases not matched to a gene: 3. Looked up from germline, CDR1 is KGHSH and CDR2 is LQKENI. This CDR3 contains 15 residues. CDR3 residues: CASSPPGTANEKLFF. The CDR3 DNA reads as TGTGCCAGCTCACCACCTGGGACAGCGAATGAAAAACTGTTTTTT. Complete variable domain (other parts from reference TRBV18 and TRBJ1-4): NAGVMQNPRHLVRRRGQEARLRCSPMKGHSHVYWYRQLPEEGLKFMVYLQKENIIDESGMPKERFSAEFPKEGPSILRIQQVVRGDSAAYFCASSPPGTANEKLFFGSGTQLSVL.

The chain joins TRBV7-9 to TRBJ1-6, with 7 positions matching TRBD1. The length of the CDR3 is 16 residues. Germline CDR1 reads SEHNR; CDR2 reads FQNEAQ (reference sequence). V was pared by 5 bases and J by 10 bases, with 14 bases of the junction left unmatched. The CDR3 DNA reads TGTGCCAGCAGCCCCGGAGGGGGGCAGGGGGGATCACCCCTCCACTTT. Translated, it gives CASSPGGGQGGSPLHF.

CDR3 sequence reads: CASSGTGTGEEPQHF. The CDR3 bases are TGCGCCAGCAGCGGCACCGGGACAGGCGAGGAGCCCCAGCATTTT. The chain couples TRBV5-1 to TRBJ1-5; 8 nucleotides line up with TRBD1. The junction had 11 bases not matched to a gene; V was cut back by 4 bases and J by 8 bases. The CDR3 contains 15 residues. CDR1 is SGHRS, CDR2 YFSETQ, per germline.

The J gene is TRBJ1-5, the V gene TRBV18; a weak D match, TRBD1 (6 bases). The germline V and J ends were trimmed by 2 bases and 8 bases, with 22 bases remaining between them. The germline V gene has CDR1 KGHSH and CDR2 LQKENI. This CDR3 is 17 amino acids long. This chain's CDR3 is CASSPFRGSPNREPQHF. The CDR3 nucleotides are TGTGCCAGCTCACCATTCCGGGGCTCTCCGAACAGGGAGCCCCAGCATTTT.

This rearrangement joins TRBV13 to TRBJ2-3; D is possibly TRBD2 (7 bases). The CDR3 loop spans 14 amino acids. V was cut by 8 bases and J by 1 base, with 13 bases left in between. Germline V gene sequence: CDR1 PRHDT, CDR2 FYEKMQ (reference sequence). The CDR3 DNA sequence: TGTGCCAGCGTGGGGGGGCGAGGCACAGATACGCAGTATTTT. Its translation: CASVGGRGTDTQYF.

The V gene is TRBV20-1, the J gene TRBJ1-1; D is unclear. The V gene lost 5 bases and the J gene lost 8 bases, with 12 bases spanning the gap. The CDR3 covers 11 residues. Germline CDR1 DFQATT, CDR2 SNEGSKA (reference sequence). CDR3 residues: CSALGRAEAFF. In DNA, the CDR3 is TGCAGTGCTCTTGGTCGAGCGGAAGCTTTCTTT.

The rearrangement links TRBV19 to TRBJ1-2, with 7 positions matching TRBD1. V dropped 8 bases and J dropped 0; count of bases not matched to a gene: 3. CDR3 length equals 13 residues. Germline CDR1 is LNHDA and CDR2 is SQIVND (reference sequence). The CDR3 loop is CASQGGANYGYTF. The CDR3, as DNA: TGTGCCAGTCAGGGGGGAGCTAACTATGGCTACACCTTC. Based on the CDR3 plus reference TRBV19 and TRBJ1-2, the full variable domain is DGGITQSPKYLFRKEGQNVTLSCEQNLNHDAMYWYRQDPGQGLRLIYYSQIVNDFQKGDIAEGYSVSREKKESFPLTVTSAQKNPTAFYLCASQGGANYGYTFGSGTRLTVV.

The genes are TRBV27 and TRBJ2-1; perhaps TRBD2 as D (6 bases). V lost 2 bases and J lost 9, with 8 bases in between. The CDR3 length is 12 residues. Germline V CDR1 and CDR2: MNHEY, SMNVEV (reference sequence). Here the CDR3 DNA reads TGTGCCAGCAGTTTACGGGGGATTGAGCAGTTCTTC. It encodes CASSLRGIEQFF.

This rearrangement joins TRBV6-5 to TRBJ1-6; D is possibly TRBD1 (5 bases). V lost 5 bases, J lost 8 bases, and 13 bases lay in between. Germline V gene lookup returns CDR1 MNHEY and CDR2 SVGAGI. The CDR3 is made up of 14 amino acids. The CDR3 DNA is TGTGCCAGCAGTCCAGGGTTCTGGTATTCACCCCTCCACTTT. This gives the protein CASSPGFWYSPLHF.

The genes are TRBV5-1 and TRBJ2-5; 9 bases fit TRBD2. The CDR3 has 17 amino acids. Looked up from germline, CDR1 is SGHRS and CDR2 is YFSETQ. J gave up 5 bases and V 0 bases, and 11 bases lay outside the gene matches. The CDR3 loop reads CASSLASAGGQWETQYF. CDR3 nucleotide sequence: TGCGCCAGCAGCTTGGCCTCAGCGGGGGGCCAATGGGAGACCCAGTACTTC. Combining the CDR3 with reference TRBV5-1 and TRBJ2-5 gives the whole variable domain KAGVTQTPRYLIKTRGQQVTLSCSPISGHRSVSWYQQTPGQGLQFLFEYFSETQRNKGNFPGRFSGRQFSNSRSEMNVSTLELGDSALYLCASSLASAGGQWETQYFGPGTRLLVL.

V is TRBV29-1 and J is TRBJ2-1, with TRBD1 matching over 7 bases. In germline, CDR1 is SQVTM, CDR2 ANQGSEA. The J segment lost 7 bases and the V segment lost 1 base, leaving 7 bases of the junction unmatched. The CDR3 covers 14 residues. CDR3 nucleotides: TGCAGCGTTGAAGGACTACAGGGGCTGAATGAGCAGTTCTTC. Its translation: CSVEGLQGLNEQFF.

This clone has a single count. The rearrangement uses TRBV3-1 (or the pseudogene TRBV3-2) and TRBJ2-2; D perhaps matches TRBD1 (6 bases). The V gene lost 2 bases and the J gene lost 6 bases, with 13 bases spanning the gap. The CDR3 totals 15 residues. Germline assignment: CDR1 LGHDT and CDR2 YNNKEL (reference sequence). CDR3 residues: CASSQTGMGSGELFF. DNA for the CDR3: TGTGCCAGCAGCCAAACAGGGATGGGCTCCGGGGAGCTGTTTTTT.

V is TRBV19 and J is TRBJ2-1; TRBD2 is a possible D gene (5 bases). Per the germline V gene, CDR1 is LNHDA and CDR2 is SQIVND (reference sequence). The germline V and J ends were trimmed by 7 bases and 4 bases, with 20 bases remaining between them. The CDR3 is 16 residues long. The CDR3 spells CASTPSRTGLYNEQFF. The CDR3 region has the DNA TGTGCCAGTACCCCAAGTCGTACGGGGTTGTACAATGAGCAGTTCTTC. The full variable domain, its missing parts supplied by reference TRBV19 and TRBJ2-1, is DGGITQSPKYLFRKEGQNVTLSCEQNLNHDAMYWYRQDPGQGLRLIYYSQIVNDFQKGDIAEGYSVSREKKESFPLTVTSAQKNPTAFYLCASTPSRTGLYNEQFFGPGTRLTVL.

This CDR3 reads CASSPRLAGGRHEQFF. The CDR3 DNA follows: TGTGCCAGCAGCCCGCGACTAGCGGGGGGGCGACACGAGCAGTTCTTC. This sequence joins TRBV3-1 (or the pseudogene TRBV3-2) and TRBJ2-1; TRBD2 matches at 14 bases. J was trimmed by 10 bases and V by 4 bases; bases with no gene match: 9. Looked up from germline, CDR1 is LGHDT and CDR2 is YNNKEL (reference sequence). CDR3 size: 16 residues.

In regard to this clone: The same CDR3 arises from other DNA sequences in this sample as well. The chain uses TRBV7-6 and TRBJ2-7; perhaps TRBD2 as D (5 bases). This CDR3 spans 14 amino acids. V was cut by 5 bases and J by 1 base, with 12 bases left in between. Germline V gene data show CDR1 as SGHVS and CDR2 as FNYEAQ. CDR3 nucleotides: TGTGCCAGCAGCAGTACCGGGATTTCCTACGAGCAGTACTTC. Its translation: CASSSTGISYEQYF.

This chain connects TRBV7-9 to TRBJ2-2; a weak D match, TRBD2 (5 bases). The CDR3 has 17 residues. The V and J ends lost 5 bases and 5 bases respectively, with 21 bases between them. Germline V gives CDR1 SEHNR, CDR2 FQNEAQ (reference sequence). This CDR3 is CASSPPPGLRGTGELFF. In DNA form, the CDR3 reads TGTGCCAGCAGCCCCCCCCCGGGATTGAGAGGAACCGGGGAGCTGTTTTTT. Based on the CDR3 plus reference TRBV7-9 and TRBJ2-2, the full variable domain is DTGVSQNPRHKITKRGQNVTFRCDPISEHNRLYWYRQTLGQGPEFLTYFQNEAQLEKSRLLSDRFSAERPKGSFSTLEIQRTEQGDSAMYLCASSPPPGLRGTGELFFGEGSRLTVL.

V usage is TRBV11-3 and J usage is TRBJ2-2; no clear D gene. Trimming removed 5 bases from V and 2 bases from J, with 12 bases in between. CDR3 size: 15 residues. Germline V gives CDR1 SGHNT, CDR2 YENEEA. CDR3 in amino acids: CASSPRRQNTGELFF. CDR3 in DNA: TGTGCCAGCAGCCCACGGCGGCAAAACACCGGGGAGCTGTTTTTT.

The chain employs TRBV19 and TRBJ2-1, with D maybe TRBD2 (6 bases). The CDR3 totals 14 residues. From germline, CDR1 is LNHDA and CDR2 SQIVND (reference sequence). V lost 4 bases to trimming and J lost 6 bases, with 13 bases between them. Here the CDR3 reads CASSKLAWPNEQFF. The CDR3 coding sequence is TGTGCCAGTAGTAAACTAGCCTGGCCCAATGAGCAGTTCTTC.

The chain couples TRBV28 to TRBJ1-2; maybe TRBD1 (6 bases). Looked up from germline, CDR1 is MDHEN and CDR2 is SYDVKM. V was trimmed by 2 bases and J by 6 bases, leaving 10 bases between them. This CDR3 region has 13 residues. The CDR3 coding sequence is TGTGCCAGCAGTTTAACCACAGGGAATGGCTACACCTTC. Encoded protein: CASSLTTGNGYTF.

J is TRBJ1-5 and V is TRBV30; D gene uncertain. The CDR3 consists of 13 residues. Germline V gene sequence: CDR1 GTSNPN, CDR2 SVGIG (reference sequence). Between the trimmed V and J ends, which lost 5 bases and 0 bases, there was a span of 8 bases. CDR3 sequence reads: CAWGKHSNQPQHF. DNA for the CDR3: TGTGCCTGGGGAAAACATAGCAATCAGCCCCAGCATTTT.

This clone was found a few times. V gene TRBV3-1 (or the pseudogene TRBV3-2) combines with J gene TRBJ2-3; D might be TRBD1 (6 bases). V was trimmed by 8 bases and J by 5 bases, leaving 11 bases between them. The CDR3 has 12 amino acids. Germline CDR1 and CDR2: LGHDT and YNNKEL (reference sequence). As DNA, the CDR3 is TGTGCCAGCTCCGAAGGGGGAGATACGCAGTATTTT. Translating gives CASSEGGDTQYF.